The entry below describes one TCR beta chain. This sample was taken from a study of blood T cell repertoires in COVID-19. At the level of the study: The United States, Italy and Spain were the sources of the acute and convalescent COVID-19 samples. From T cells, B-cell-depleted T cells, or PBMCs came the material, which was cDNA or gDNA.

Authors' methods: Estimated nucleated cell counts came from reference gene primer amplification. TCRdb keeps only in-frame clones here, not all; method: immunoSEQ multiplex PCR. The DNA was the basis for D and trimming; V, J and clone size are from that table. The sample comprises tens of thousands of clones, approximately 80% of which are singletons, and 5.5% to 6% rests with the top ten. The germline V gene encodes CDR1 GTSNPN and CDR2 SVGIG (reference sequence). This CDR3 has 15 residues. The V end was cut by 1 base, the J end by 2 bases, with 14 bases between. This sequence was found in a human donor in a cohort sampled during active or convalescent COVID-19. Sequences were obtained from peripheral blood. This chain connects TRBV30 to TRBJ1-1, with D possibly TRBD1 on 6 matching bases. The chain's CDR3 is CAWSGKGVINTEAFF. The DNA of the CDR3 is TGTGCCTGGAGTGGGAAGGGGGTGATAAACACTGAAGCTTTCTTT.